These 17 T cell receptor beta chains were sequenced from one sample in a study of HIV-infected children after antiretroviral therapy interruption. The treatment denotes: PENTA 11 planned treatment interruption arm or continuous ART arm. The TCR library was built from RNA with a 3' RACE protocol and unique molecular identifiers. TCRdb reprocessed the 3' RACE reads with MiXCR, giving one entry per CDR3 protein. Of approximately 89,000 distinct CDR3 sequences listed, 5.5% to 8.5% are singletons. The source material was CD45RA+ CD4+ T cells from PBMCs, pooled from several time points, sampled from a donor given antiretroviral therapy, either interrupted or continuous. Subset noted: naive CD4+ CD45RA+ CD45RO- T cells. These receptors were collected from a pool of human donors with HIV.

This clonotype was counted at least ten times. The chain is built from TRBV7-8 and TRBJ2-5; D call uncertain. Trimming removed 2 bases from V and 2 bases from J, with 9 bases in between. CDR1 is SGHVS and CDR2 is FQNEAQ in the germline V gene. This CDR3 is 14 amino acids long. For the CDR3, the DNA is TGTGCCAGCAGCTTATCCCAGAAACAAGAGACCCAGTACTTC. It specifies CASSLSQKQETQYF.

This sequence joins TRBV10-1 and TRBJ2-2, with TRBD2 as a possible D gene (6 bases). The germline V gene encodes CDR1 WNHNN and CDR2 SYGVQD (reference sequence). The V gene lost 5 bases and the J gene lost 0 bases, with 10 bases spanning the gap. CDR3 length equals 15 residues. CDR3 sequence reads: CASSLGGSNTGELFF. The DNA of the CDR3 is TGCGCCAGCAGTCTCGGGGGTTCGAACACCGGGGAGCTGTTTTTT.

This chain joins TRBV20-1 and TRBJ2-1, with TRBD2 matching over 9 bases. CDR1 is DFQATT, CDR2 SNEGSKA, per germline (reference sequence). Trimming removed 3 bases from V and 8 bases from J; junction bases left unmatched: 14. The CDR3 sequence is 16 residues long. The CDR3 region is CSARPLIASGADEQFF. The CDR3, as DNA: TGCAGTGCTAGGCCTCTGATCGCTAGCGGGGCCGATGAGCAGTTCTTC.

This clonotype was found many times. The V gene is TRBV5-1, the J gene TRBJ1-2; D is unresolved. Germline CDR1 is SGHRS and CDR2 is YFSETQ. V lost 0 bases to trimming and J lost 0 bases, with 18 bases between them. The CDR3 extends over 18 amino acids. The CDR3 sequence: CASSLDPIYRETNYGYTF. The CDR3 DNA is TGCGCCAGCAGCTTGGATCCGATCTACAGAGAAACTAACTATGGCTACACCTTC.

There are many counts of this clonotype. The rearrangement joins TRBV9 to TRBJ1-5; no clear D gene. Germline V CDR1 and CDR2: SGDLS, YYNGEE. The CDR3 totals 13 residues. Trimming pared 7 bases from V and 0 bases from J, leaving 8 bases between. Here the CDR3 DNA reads TGTGCCAGCGGTCGGGTTAGCAATCAGCCCCAGCATTTT. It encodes CASGRVSNQPQHF.

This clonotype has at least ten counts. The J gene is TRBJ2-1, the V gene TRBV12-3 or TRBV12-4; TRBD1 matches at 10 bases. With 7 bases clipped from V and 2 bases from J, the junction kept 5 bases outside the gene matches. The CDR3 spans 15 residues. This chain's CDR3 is CASTSTGGAYNEQFF. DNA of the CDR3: TGTGCCAGCACCTCGACAGGGGGCGCCTACAATGAGCAGTTCTTC.

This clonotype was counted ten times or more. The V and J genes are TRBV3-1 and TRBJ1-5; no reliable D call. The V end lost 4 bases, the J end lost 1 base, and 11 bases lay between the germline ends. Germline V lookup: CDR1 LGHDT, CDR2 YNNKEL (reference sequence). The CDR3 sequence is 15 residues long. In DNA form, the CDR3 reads TGTGCCAGCAGCCGCGGACTGGAGAGCAATCAGCCCCAGCATTTT. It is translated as CASSRGLESNQPQHF.

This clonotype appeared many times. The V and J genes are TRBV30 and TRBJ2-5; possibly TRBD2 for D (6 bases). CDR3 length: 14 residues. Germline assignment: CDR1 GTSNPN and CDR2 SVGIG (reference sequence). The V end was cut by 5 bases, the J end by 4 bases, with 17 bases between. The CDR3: CAWARGGPGETQYF. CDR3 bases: TGTGCCTGGGCCCGAGGAGGGCCGGGAGAGACCCAGTACTTC.

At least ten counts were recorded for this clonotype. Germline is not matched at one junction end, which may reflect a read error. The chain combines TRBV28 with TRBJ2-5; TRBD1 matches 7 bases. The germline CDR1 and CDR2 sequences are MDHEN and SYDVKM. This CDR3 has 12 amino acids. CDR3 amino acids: CASFHRGDTQYF. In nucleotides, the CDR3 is TGTGCTAGTTTTCACAGGGGAGACACCCAGTACTTT. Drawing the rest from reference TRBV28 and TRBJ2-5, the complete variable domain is DVKVTQSSRYLVKRTGEKVFLECVQDMDHENMFWYRQDPGLGLRLIYFSYDVKMKEKGDIPEGYSVSREKKERFSLILESASTNQTSMYLCASFHRGDTQYFGPGTRLLVL.

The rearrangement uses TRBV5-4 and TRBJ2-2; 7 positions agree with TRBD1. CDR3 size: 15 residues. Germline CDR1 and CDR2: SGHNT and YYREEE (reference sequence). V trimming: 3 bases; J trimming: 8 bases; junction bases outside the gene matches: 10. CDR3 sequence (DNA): TGTGCCAGCAGCTCACCTATAACAGGGGTAGGGGAGCTGTTTTTT. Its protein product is CASSSPITGVGELFF.

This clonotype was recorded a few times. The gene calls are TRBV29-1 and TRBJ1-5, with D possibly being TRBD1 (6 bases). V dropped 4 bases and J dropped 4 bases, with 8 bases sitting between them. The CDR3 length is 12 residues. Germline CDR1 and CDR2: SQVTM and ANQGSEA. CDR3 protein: CSVGQGNQPQHF. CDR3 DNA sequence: TGCAGCGTTGGGCAGGGGAATCAGCCCCAGCATTTT.

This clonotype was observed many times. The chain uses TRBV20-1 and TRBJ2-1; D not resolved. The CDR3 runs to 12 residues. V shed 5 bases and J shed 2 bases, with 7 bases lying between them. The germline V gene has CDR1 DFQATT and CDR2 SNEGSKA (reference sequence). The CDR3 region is CSARGTYNEQFF. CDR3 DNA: TGCAGTGCTCGAGGTACCTACAATGAGCAGTTCTTC.

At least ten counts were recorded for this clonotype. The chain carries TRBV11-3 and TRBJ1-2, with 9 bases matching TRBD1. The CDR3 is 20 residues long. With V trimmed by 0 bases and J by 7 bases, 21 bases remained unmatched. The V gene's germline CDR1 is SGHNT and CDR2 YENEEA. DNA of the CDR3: TGTGCCAGCAGCTTAGATTCGACCGGGACAGGGCACATAGTGGAGAGTGGCTACACCTTC. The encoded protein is CASSLDSTGTGHIVESGYTF. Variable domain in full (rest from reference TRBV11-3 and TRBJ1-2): EAGVVQSPRYKIIEKKQPVAFWCNPISGHNTLYWYLQNLGQGPELLIRYENEEAVDDSQLPKDRFSAERLKGVDSTLKIQPAELGDSAVYLCASSLDSTGTGHIVESGYTFGSGTRLTVV.

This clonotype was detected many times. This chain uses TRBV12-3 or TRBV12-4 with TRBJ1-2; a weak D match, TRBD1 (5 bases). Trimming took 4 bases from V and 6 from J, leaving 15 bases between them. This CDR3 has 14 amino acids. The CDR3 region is CASSWSGTANGYTF. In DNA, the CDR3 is TGTGCCAGCAGTTGGAGCGGGACGGCGAATGGCTACACCTTC.

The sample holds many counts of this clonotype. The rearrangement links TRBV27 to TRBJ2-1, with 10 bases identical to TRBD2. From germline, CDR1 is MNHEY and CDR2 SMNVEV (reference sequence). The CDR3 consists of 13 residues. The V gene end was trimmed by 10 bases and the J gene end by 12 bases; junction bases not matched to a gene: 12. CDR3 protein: CATGVAGGPVQFF. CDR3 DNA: TGTGCCACCGGAGTAGCGGGGGGCCCGGTGCAGTTCTTC.

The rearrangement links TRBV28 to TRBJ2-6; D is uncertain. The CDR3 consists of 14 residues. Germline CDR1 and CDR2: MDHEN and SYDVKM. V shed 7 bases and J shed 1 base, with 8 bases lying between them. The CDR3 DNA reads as TGTGCCAGCATCGACACGTCTGGGGCCAACGTCCTGACTTTC. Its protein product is CASIDTSGANVLTF.

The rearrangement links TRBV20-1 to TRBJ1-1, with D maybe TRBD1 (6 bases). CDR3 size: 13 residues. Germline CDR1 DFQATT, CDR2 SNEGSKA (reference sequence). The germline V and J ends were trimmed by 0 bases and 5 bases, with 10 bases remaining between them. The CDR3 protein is CSAREGARTEAFF. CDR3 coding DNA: TGCAGTGCTAGAGAGGGGGCGAGAACTGAAGCTTTCTTT.